The clone carrying this TCR beta chain was found a few times. Methods used by the authors: Researchers report that nucleated cell counts were estimated from reference gene primer amplification. Assay used: immunoSEQ multiplex PCR; TCRdb lists only in-frame clones, some missing. The V and J calls and clone size are taken from that table; D and trimming were inferred from the DNA. The sample yields 140,000 to 150,000 clones, more than 75% seen once. This sample stems from a study of blood T cell repertoires in COVID-19. The wider study: The United States, Italy and Spain were the sources of the acute and convalescent COVID-19 samples. Sample material is recorded as cDNA or gDNA derived from T cells, B-cell-depleted T cells, or PBMCs.

The CDR3 has 13 residues. The germline V gene encodes CDR1 MDHEN and CDR2 SYDVKM. V shed 7 bases and J shed 2 bases, with 9 bases lying between them. The specimen was peripheral blood. This sequence was found in a man aged 55 to 70 with acute or convalescent COVID-19. The chain joins TRBV28 to TRBJ1-3, with a weak D call TRBD1 (6 bases). CDR3 amino acids: CASIGGTGNTIYF. In nucleotides, the CDR3 is TGTGCCAGCATTGGGGGCACTGGAAACACCATATATTTT.